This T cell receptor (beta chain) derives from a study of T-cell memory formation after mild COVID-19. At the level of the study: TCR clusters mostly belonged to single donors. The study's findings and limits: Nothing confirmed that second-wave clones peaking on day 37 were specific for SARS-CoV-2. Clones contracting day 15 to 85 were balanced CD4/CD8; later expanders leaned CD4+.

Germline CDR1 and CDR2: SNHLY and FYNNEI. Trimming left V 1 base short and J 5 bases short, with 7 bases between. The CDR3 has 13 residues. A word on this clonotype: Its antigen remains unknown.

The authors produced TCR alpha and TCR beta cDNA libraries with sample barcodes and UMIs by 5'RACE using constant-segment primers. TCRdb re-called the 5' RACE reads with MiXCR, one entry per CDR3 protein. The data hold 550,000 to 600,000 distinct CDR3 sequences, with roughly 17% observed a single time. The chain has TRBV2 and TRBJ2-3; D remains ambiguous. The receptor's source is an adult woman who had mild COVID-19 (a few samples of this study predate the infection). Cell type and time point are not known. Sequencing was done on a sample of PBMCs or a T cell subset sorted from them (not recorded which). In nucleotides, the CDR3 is TGTGCCAGCAGTGAAGTTCGGCGAGATACGCAGTATTTT. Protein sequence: CASSEVRRDTQYF.